These 27 T cell receptor beta chains were sequenced from one sample in a study of blood T cell repertoires in COVID-19. Here immunoSEQ multiplex PCR was the method, and the copy in TCRdb shows in-frame clones only, minus some. The table lists 70,000 or so clones, 85% to 90% of them singletons. The sequenced sample was peripheral blood. The source of these receptors is a woman of 80 years or more with active COVID-19.

V is TRBV10-3 and J is TRBJ2-5; TRBD1 is a possible D gene (6 bases). V dropped 5 bases and J dropped 2 bases, with 15 bases sitting between them. The CDR3 consists of 15 residues. Per the germline V gene, CDR1 is ENHRY and CDR2 is SYGVKD. For the CDR3, the DNA is TGTGCCATCAGTCCGGACAGCCGAACACAAGAGACCCAGTACTTC. Translated: CAISPDSRTQETQYF.

The chain combines TRBV4-2 with TRBJ2-3; D not resolved. Germline assignment: CDR1 LGHNA and CDR2 YNFKEQ. Between the trimmed V and J ends, which lost 3 bases and 0 bases, there was a span of 4 bases. The CDR3 sequence is 13 residues long. The DNA for the CDR3 is TGTGCCAGCAGCCAGCAGAGCACAGATACGCAGTATTTT. As protein: CASSQQSTDTQYF.

The V and J genes are TRBV6-6 and TRBJ2-7; weak D call: TRBD1 (6 bases). The CDR3 has 16 amino acids. V was pared by 5 bases and J by 0 bases, with 17 bases between. CDR1 is MNHNY and CDR2 is SVGAGI in the germline V gene (reference sequence). CDR3 sequence reads: CASSQRPGGDSYEQYF. In DNA form, the CDR3 reads TGTGCCAGCAGTCAACGGCCTGGGGGCGACTCCTACGAGCAGTACTTC.

The chain has TRBV10-2 and TRBJ1-1; 8 bases match TRBD1. The ends lost 2 bases at V and 3 bases at J; junction bases unmatched: 5. CDR3 length: 15 amino acids. Germline V gives CDR1 WSHSY, CDR2 SAAADI. The CDR3 DNA reads TGCGCCAGCAGTGAGACACAGGGGGTTCACACTGAAGCTTTCTTT. This gives the protein CASSETQGVHTEAFF.

The genes are TRBV27 and TRBJ2-3; 9 nucleotides align to TRBD2. From germline, CDR1 is MNHEY and CDR2 SMNVEV (reference sequence). V lost 3 bases to trimming and J lost 6 bases; unmatched junction nucleotides: 10. The CDR3 contains 16 residues. CDR3 bases: TGTGCCAGCAGTTTCTTCTTCGGGACTAGCTCGGATACGCAGTATTTT. This translates into CASSFFFGTSSDTQYF.

The chain is built from TRBV19 and TRBJ1-6; the match to TRBD1 covers 7 bases. V shed 3 bases, J shed 0 bases, and the junction held 5 bases outside the gene matches. The CDR3 loop spans 17 amino acids. Germline-derived CDR1 and CDR2 are LNHDA and SQIVND (reference sequence). CDR3 amino acids: CASSIGTANSYNSPLHF. CDR3 coding DNA: TGTGCCAGTAGTATCGGGACAGCCAACTCCTATAATTCACCCCTCCACTTT.

The V gene is TRBV2, the J gene TRBJ2-4; 7 nucleotides align to TRBD2. In germline, CDR1 is SNHLY, CDR2 FYNNEI. The CDR3 covers 15 residues. Germline trimming cut 4 bases from V and 4 bases from J; bases unmatched to any gene: 7. The CDR3 bases are TGTGCCAGCAGTGGGGGCGGGAGTCTAAAAAACATTCAGTACTTC. As protein: CASSGGGSLKNIQYF.

The chain combines TRBV19 with TRBJ1-5, with TRBD1 matching over 7 bases. The CDR3 is made up of 15 amino acids. Germline V gives CDR1 LNHDA, CDR2 SQIVND (reference sequence). V was pared by 3 bases and J by 1 base, with 3 bases of the junction left unmatched. The CDR3 nucleotides are TGTGCCAGTAGTATTAGAGGGGGCAGCAATCAGCCCCAGCATTTT. The encoded protein is CASSIRGGSNQPQHF.

The chain links TRBV7-2 to TRBJ1-2, with TRBD1 matching 9 bases. The germline V gene encodes CDR1 SGHTA and CDR2 FQGNSA. Losses at the gene ends were 4 bases for V and 1 base for J; bases not matched to a gene: 10. CDR3 length: 17 amino acids. The CDR3 region has the DNA TGTGCCAGCAGCTATGACTCGACAGGGGGTGGTAACTATGGCTACACCTTC. Translating gives CASSYDSTGGGNYGYTF. Looking up the rest from reference TRBV7-2 and TRBJ1-2 gives the full variable domain: GAGVSQSPSNKVTEKGKDVELRCDPISGHTALYWYRQSLGQGLEFLIYFQGNSAPDKSGLPSDRFSAERTGGSVSTLTIQRTQQEDSAVYLCASSYDSTGGGNYGYTFGSGTRLTVV.

The DNA of the CDR3 is TGTGCCAGCAGCTTATGGGACAGAGGACCTGAAAAACTGTTTTTT. It yields the protein CASSLWDRGPEKLFF. The chain uses TRBV7-9 and TRBJ1-4; 7 positions agree with TRBD1. The CDR3 is made up of 15 amino acids. With 2 bases clipped from V and 7 bases from J, the junction kept 7 bases outside the gene matches. Germline V gives CDR1 SEHNR, CDR2 FQNEAQ (reference sequence).

The chain uses TRBV18 and TRBJ2-2; 8 bases are shared with TRBD2. CDR1 is KGHSH and CDR2 is LQKENI in the germline V gene. CDR3 length: 13 residues. V shed 6 bases and J 6 bases; nucleotides not matched to a gene: 3. CDR3 in amino acids: CASSGLAAGELFF. CDR3 bases: TGTGCCAGCTCCGGACTAGCAGCCGGGGAGCTGTTTTTT.

In its sample, this clone was seen once. The chain recombines TRBV7-8 with TRBJ2-1; 14 nucleotides match TRBD2. The V gene's germline CDR1 is SGHVS and CDR2 FQNEAQ. V dropped 5 bases and J dropped 7; count of bases not matched to a gene: 13. CDR3 length: 18 amino acids. CDR3 sequence reads: CASSPLTGTSGRGNEQFF. The CDR3, as DNA: TGTGCCAGCAGCCCTTTAACCGGGACTAGCGGGAGAGGGAATGAGCAGTTCTTC. Based on the CDR3 plus reference TRBV7-8 and TRBJ2-1, the full variable domain is GAGVSQSPRYKVAKRGQDVALRCDPISGHVSLFWYQQALGQGPEFLTYFQNEAQLDKSGLPSDRFFAERPEGSVSTLKIQRTQQEDSAVYLCASSPLTGTSGRGNEQFFGPGTRLTVL.

This chain connects TRBV29-1 to TRBJ2-3; no clear D gene. In germline, CDR1 is SQVTM, CDR2 ANQGSEA. The CDR3 is 14 residues long. V was clipped by 7 bases and J by 6 bases, with 20 bases between them. Written as DNA, the CDR3 is TGCAGCGCCTCTGACAAGGCGATCGCTGATACGCAGTATTTT. Translation: CSASDKAIADTQYF.

The rearrangement joins TRBV5-4 to TRBJ2-3; TRBD2 might be the D (6 bases). V was shortened by 0 bases and J by 2 bases, with 13 bases between the two germline ends. This CDR3 has 16 residues. CDR1 and CDR2 from the germline V gene are SGHNT and YYREEE (reference sequence). CDR3 residues: CASSLGGGTYTDTQYF. The CDR3 DNA follows: TGTGCCAGCAGCTTGGGAGGCGGGACCTACACAGATACGCAGTATTTT.

The gene calls are TRBV13 and TRBJ2-5; 7 positions agree with TRBD2. J lost 1 base, V lost 3 bases, and 8 bases had no gene match. Germline V gene lookup returns CDR1 PRHDT and CDR2 FYEKMQ (reference sequence). The CDR3 contains 16 residues. The CDR3 protein is CASSLRGKGTQETQYF. The DNA for the CDR3 is TGTGCCAGCAGCTTGCGGGGGAAAGGGACCCAAGAGACCCAGTACTTC.

This chain links TRBV19 with TRBJ2-1; no clear D. Germline loops: CDR1 LNHDA, CDR2 SQIVND (reference sequence). This CDR3 has 16 residues. Trimming took 1 base from V and 0 from J, leaving 10 bases between them. CDR3 nucleotides: TGTGCCAGTAGTATAGTTTACGCGAGCTCCTACAATGAGCAGTTCTTC. Amino acid sequence: CASSIVYASSYNEQFF.

The chain uses TRBV5-4 and TRBJ2-1; D might be TRBD1 (5 bases). Per germline, CDR1 SGHNT and CDR2 YYREEE (reference sequence). V was shortened by 4 bases and J by 14 bases, with 22 bases between the two germline ends. The CDR3 extends over 14 amino acids. For the CDR3, the DNA is TGTGCCAGCAGCACAAAACATGGCACTCTAGGGGAGTTCTTC. It translates to CASSTKHGTLGEFF.

The rearrangement uses TRBV28 and TRBJ2-7; TRBD1 matches 12 bases. With V trimmed by 5 bases and J by 5 bases, 10 bases remained unmatched. CDR1 is MDHEN, CDR2 SYDVKM, per germline. The length of the CDR3 is 16 residues. The CDR3, as DNA: TGTGCCAGCAGTCTGGGAGGGGGACAGGGGGCAAACGAGCAGTACTTC. This codes for CASSLGGGQGANEQYF.

V gene TRBV19 combines with J gene TRBJ1-4; D remains unclear. Deletions cut 6 bases from V and 10 bases from J, with 12 bases between. The CDR3 sequence is 12 residues long. Germline V gene data show CDR1 as LNHDA and CDR2 as SQIVND (reference sequence). The CDR3 here is CASSPGRRKLFF. The CDR3 nucleotides are TGTGCCAGTAGCCCGGGGAGGCGAAAACTGTTTTTT.

The chain couples TRBV29-1 to TRBJ2-7, with 8 bases aligning to TRBD2. Per germline, CDR1 SQVTM and CDR2 ANQGSEA. The V segment lost 5 bases and the J segment 5 bases; nucleotides outside the gene matches: 11. The length of the CDR3 is 14 residues. For the CDR3, the DNA is TGCAGCGTTCTACTAGCGGCGGGAGGCGACGAGCAGTACTTC. It codes for CSVLLAAGGDEQYF.

The rearrangement uses TRBV7-2 and TRBJ1-2, with D perhaps matching TRBD1 (6 bases). This CDR3 region has 13 residues. Germline values: CDR1 SGHTA, CDR2 FQGNSA. V dropped 5 bases and J dropped 7 bases, with 14 bases sitting between them. The CDR3, as DNA: TGTGCCAGCAGCCCCCCAGGGGTGCTTGGCTACACCTTC. It translates to CASSPPGVLGYTF. The entire variable domain, with the rest obtained from reference TRBV7-2 and TRBJ1-2, is as follows: GAGVSQSPSNKVTEKGKDVELRCDPISGHTALYWYRQSLGQGLEFLIYFQGNSAPDKSGLPSDRFSAERTGGSVSTLTIQRTQQEDSAVYLCASSPPGVLGYTFGSGTRLTVV.

The gene calls are TRBV7-9 and TRBJ2-5; D is uncertain. CDR1 and CDR2 from the germline V gene are SEHNR and FQNEAQ (reference sequence). The CDR3 is made up of 12 amino acids. V gave up 5 bases and J gave up 5 bases, with 9 bases separating them. The CDR3 sequence: CASSRDVETQYF. The CDR3 nucleotides read TGTGCCAGCAGCCGCGATGTGGAGACCCAGTACTTC.

The gene calls are TRBV18 and TRBJ2-2; 8 bases agree with TRBD1. CDR1 is KGHSH and CDR2 is LQKENI in the germline V gene. The CDR3 sequence is 24 residues long. J was trimmed by 7 bases and V by 0 bases; bases with no gene match: 31. CDR3 region: CASSPPGQEPRLPTGGFSSGELFF. In DNA, the CDR3 is TGTGCCAGCTCACCACCGGGACAGGAACCCAGACTACCCACCGGTGGTTTTAGTAGCGGGGAGCTGTTTTTT.

This clone was detected a few times. This chain links TRBV15 with TRBJ2-3; 9 bases map to TRBD2. The J segment lost 4 bases and the V segment lost 4 bases, leaving 9 bases of the junction unmatched. There are 16 residues in the CDR3. Germline CDR1 and CDR2: LNHNV and YYDKDF (reference sequence). CDR3 in DNA: TGTGCCACCAGCACTTTAGCGGGGGCAGGCGCAGATACGCAGTATTTT. Its protein is CATSTLAGAGADTQYF.

Points on this clone: The junction and the germline gene differ at one end; a read error may be behind it. V gene TRBV4-2 combines with J gene TRBJ2-1, with 10 bases that match TRBD2. Looked up from germline, CDR1 is LGHNA and CDR2 is YNFKEQ. CDR3 length equals 17 residues. For the CDR3, the DNA is TGTGCCAGCAGACAAGGGATTAGCGGGGGGTCCTACAATGAGCAGTTCTTC. Encoded protein: CASRQGISGGSYNEQFF.

The V and J genes are TRBV25-1 and TRBJ2-5; 10 bases map to TRBD1. The CDR3 runs 13 residues. Trimming at V came to 11 bases and at J to 8 bases, leaving 11 bases not matched to a gene. The germline CDR1 and CDR2 sequences are MGHDK and SYGVNS. CDR3 in amino acids: CAPQGTGVVTQYF. Here the CDR3 DNA reads TGTGCCCCACAGGGGACAGGGGTCGTCACCCAGTACTTC. Combining the CDR3 with reference TRBV25-1 and TRBJ2-5 gives the whole variable domain EADIYQTPRYLVIGTGKKITLECSQTMGHDKMYWYQQDPGMELHLIHYSYGVNSTEKGDLSSESTVSRIRTEHFPLTLESARPSHTSQYLCAPQGTGVVTQYFGPGTRLLVL.

The chain links TRBV9 to TRBJ2-7, with 8 bases matching TRBD1. CDR1 and CDR2 from the germline V gene are SGDLS and YYNGEE. Trimming at V came to 1 base and at J to 3 bases, leaving 6 bases not matched to a gene. The CDR3 length is 15 residues. The CDR3 spells CASSVSPGQDYEQYF. The CDR3 DNA reads as TGTGCCAGCAGCGTAAGTCCGGGACAGGACTACGAGCAGTACTTC.